These 14 T cell receptor beta chains came from one sample sequenced in a study of blood T cells in healthy people across ages (dated by TCRdb to the mid-2010s). Libraries were made using 5' RACE. For sequencing, an Illumina HiSeq 2500 was employed. A second PCR of about 7 to 12 cycles was run with a J-beta primer mix and a sample-barcoded 5' primer. In-frame beta chains were kept once TCRdb had trimmed the public reads at Q25 with fastp and called clones with MiXCR. Identical CDR3 proteins give one entry, which carries the most common genes and DNA. In this sample the table shows some 1.7 million distinct CDR3 sequences, 28% of which occur a single time. The ten largest clones capture over 7% of the sample. The sequenced sample consisted of blood. The receptor set was obtained from a woman under 40 in good health.

The table lists this clonotype with many counts. The rearrangement joins TRBV6-2 or TRBV6-3 to TRBJ2-7; the D gene is possibly TRBD2 (5 bases). V lost 6 bases, J lost 6 bases, and 9 bases lay in between. CDR1 and CDR2 (germline): MNHEY, SVGEGT. The CDR3 loop spans 11 amino acids. The CDR3 nucleotides read TGTGCCAGCAGCCACCTAGCCGAGCAGTACTTC. Its translation: CASSHLAEQYF.

This clonotype has a handful of counts. The chain carries TRBV7-2 and TRBJ2-5; D remains ambiguous. CDR1 is SGHTA, CDR2 FQGNSA, per germline. CDR3 length: 13 amino acids. Trimming cost V 5 bases and J 5 bases, with 12 bases left between them. The CDR3 protein is CASSTLGCETQYF. The CDR3 coding sequence is TGTGCCAGCAGCACCTTAGGGTGCGAGACCCAGTACTTC.

V is TRBV12-3 or TRBV12-4 and J is TRBJ1-5; possibly TRBD1 for D (6 bases). This CDR3 has 14 residues. Between the trimmed V and J ends, which lost 6 bases and 6 bases, there was a span of 15 bases. CDR3 amino acids: CASSRKGGRQPQHF. CDR3 sequence (DNA): TGTGCCAGCAGCCGCAAAGGGGGGCGTCAGCCCCAGCATTTT.

Regarding this clonotype: One end of the junction is discordant with germline, which a read error may explain. V is TRBV7-2 and J is TRBJ1-1; D not certain. This CDR3 comprises 15 residues. The germline CDR1 and CDR2 sequences are SGHTA and FQGNSA. As DNA, the CDR3 is TGTGCCAGCAGCTTAGGGGGAGGGTTGGGAACTGAAACTTTCTTT. Translating it yields CASSLGGGLGTETFF.

The chain recombines TRBV18 with TRBJ1-1; D unresolved. The V end was cut by 3 bases, the J end by 5 bases, with 13 bases between. The CDR3 consists of 14 residues. CDR1 is KGHSH, CDR2 LQKENI, per germline. DNA of the CDR3: TGTGCCAGCTCACCGGTGGGCGCGGTTACTGAAGCTTTCTTT. Its translation is CASSPVGAVTEAFF. Supplemented by reference TRBV18 and TRBJ1-1, the full variable domain reads NAGVMQNPRHLVRRRGQEARLRCSPMKGHSHVYWYRQLPEEGLKFMVYLQKENIIDESGMPKERFSAEFPKEGPSILRIQQVVRGDSAAYFCASSPVGAVTEAFFGQGTRLTVV.

The table lists this clonotype with a few counts. This chain joins TRBV2 and TRBJ2-3; no clear D. This CDR3 has 16 residues. V gave up 2 bases and J gave up 4 bases, with 16 bases separating them. Germline V gene sequence: CDR1 SNHLY, CDR2 FYNNEI. The CDR3 loop is CASSEFGADLPDTQYF. The CDR3 DNA sequence: TGTGCCAGCAGTGAATTCGGCGCGGACCTCCCAGATACGCAGTATTTT.

The chain has TRBV27 and TRBJ2-1, with TRBD1 identical over 9 bases. This CDR3 spans 15 amino acids. Per the germline V gene, CDR1 is MNHEY and CDR2 is SMNVEV (reference sequence). The V and J ends lost 8 bases and 5 bases, in that order; junction bases with no gene match: 10. As DNA, the CDR3 is TGTGCCAGCGGAAAACAGGGGGCAGGGGACAATGAGCAGTTCTTC. It translates to CASGKQGAGDNEQFF.

This clonotype has only a few counts. A read error may produce the germline difference seen at one junction end. J is TRBJ2-6 and V is TRBV12-3 or TRBV12-4; no clear D gene. The CDR3 has 18 residues. The CDR3 nucleotides read TGTACCAGCAGTTTCCTGTTACAGACTTACTCTGGGGCCAACGTCCTGACTTTC. Its protein is CTSSFLLQTYSGANVLTF.

The chain uses TRBV29-1 and TRBJ1-2; D remains ambiguous. From germline, CDR1 is SQVTM and CDR2 ANQGSEA. V was pared by 5 bases and J by 4 bases, with 8 bases between. The CDR3 is made up of 11 amino acids. CDR3 nucleotide sequence: TGCAGCGTTAATCGTGGCTATGGCTACACCTTC. Protein: CSVNRGYGYTF.

The chain combines TRBV5-1 with TRBJ2-5, with 13 bases fitting TRBD2. The CDR3 contains 17 residues. J was trimmed by 11 bases and V by 3 bases; bases with no gene match: 16. Germline V gene lookup returns CDR1 SGHRS and CDR2 YFSETQ. For the CDR3, the DNA is TGCGCCAGCAGCTCAACTAGCGGGGGGGCCGGGAGGAATGAGCAGTACTTC. Protein sequence: CASSSTSGGAGRNEQYF.

The rearrangement uses TRBV12-5 and TRBJ2-3, with TRBD2 matching over 14 bases. The germline V gene encodes CDR1 LGHNT and CDR2 FRNRAP. After removal of 6 bases from V and 9 bases from J, the junction contained 5 bases not matched to a gene. The CDR3 spans 14 residues. DNA for the CDR3: TGTGCTAGTGGAAACGGACTAGCGGGGGGCACGCAGTATTTT. It yields the protein CASGNGLAGGTQYF.

Many counts were recorded for this clonotype. The chain has TRBV29-1 and TRBJ2-7; 10 nucleotides agree with TRBD1. Germline V gene data show CDR1 as SQVTM and CDR2 as ANQGSEA. The CDR3 is 13 amino acids. V shed 7 bases, J shed 6 bases, and the junction held 9 bases outside the gene matches. The CDR3 nucleotides are TGCAGCGCCTGGGACAGGGGACTAGGCGAGCAGTACTTC. This sequence encodes CSAWDRGLGEQYF.

This chain uses TRBV4-2 with TRBJ2-5, with 10 bases matching TRBD2. The CDR3 sequence is 15 residues long. V lost 2 bases to trimming and J lost 6 bases; unmatched junction nucleotides: 6. CDR1 is LGHNA, CDR2 YNFKEQ, per germline. Written as DNA, the CDR3 is TGTGCCAGCAGCCAACTGCTAGCGGGGGAAAAGACCCAGTACTTC. Translating gives CASSQLLAGEKTQYF.

This clonotype was seen more than once but under ten times. The chain carries TRBV25-1 and TRBJ1-6; D is uncertain. Per the germline V gene, CDR1 is MGHDK and CDR2 is SYGVNS. V was pared by 6 bases and J by 10 bases, with 13 bases between. This CDR3 has 13 residues. The CDR3 loop is CASRSKSGSPLHF. CDR3 coding DNA: TGTGCCAGCAGGTCAAAGTCGGGATCACCCCTCCACTTT.